Listed below are T cell receptor beta chains from one sample, sequenced in a study of cytomegalovirus exposure and HLA in healthy donors. TCRdb keeps only in-frame clones here, not all; method: immunoSEQ multiplex PCR. The sample has fewer than 150,000 clones; about 80% are singletons. The sequencing sample was made of PBMCs. The receptors were sampled from a male donor in good health and CMV-seronegative. Each CDR3 is given with its conserved first and last residue. The D gene is left open where the match is weak. Clone size is not always given. Where it is, it says once, few, many or a class for expanded clones.

TRBD1	once	TRBV28	TRBJ1-6	CASSLLHTTGMESPLHF	TGTGCCAGCAGTTTACTACACACGACAGGGATGGAATCACCCCTCCACTTT
TRBD1	NA	TRBV7-9	TRBJ1-3	CASSLAPGQGALGNTIYF	TGTGCCAGCAGCTTAGCGCCGGGACAGGGGGCGCTTGGAAACACCATATATTTT
NA	NA	TRBV2	TRBJ2-3	CASSVGTGPATDTQYF	TGTGCCAGCAGTGTCGGAACAGGGCCCGCCACAGATACGCAGTATTTT
NA	NA	TRBV7-9	TRBJ2-1	CASSLTNEQFF	TGTGCCAGCAGCTTAACAAATGAGCAGTTCTTC
NA	NA	TRBV4-1	TRBJ1-3	CASSQSSPGTIGNTIYF	TGCGCCAGCAGCCAATCGAGCCCTGGGACAATCGGAAACACCATATATTTT
TRBD1	NA	TRBV7-9	TRBJ1-2	CSSSLTGGSLYGYTF	TGTTCCAGCAGCTTGACAGGGGGAAGCCTCTATGGCTACACCTTC
TRBD1	NA	TRBV6-5	TRBJ1-1	CASSLTGAGLAFF	TGTGCCAGCAGTTTGACAGGGGCAGGTTTGGCTTTCTTT
TRBD2	NA	TRBV7-8	TRBJ2-5	CASSRTSGGGKTQYF	TGTGCCAGCAGCCGCACTAGCGGGGGAGGGAAGACCCAGTACTTC
NA	NA	TRBV2	TRBJ2-1	CASSTDRTNEQFF	TGTGCCAGCAGTACCGACAGGACTAATGAGCAGTTCTTC
TRBD1	NA	TRBV6-5	TRBJ1-1	CASSYPGQGAGEAFF	TGTGCCAGCAGTTACCCCGGACAGGGGGCGGGTGAAGCTTTCTTT
TRBD1	few	TRBV6-5	TRBJ1-6	CASSPGTGVNSPLHF	TGTGCCAGCAGTCCTGGGACAGGGGTCAATTCACCCCTCCACTTT
TRBD1	NA	TRBV4-1	TRBJ1-3	CASSNRQGFSGNTIYF	TGCGCCAGCAGCAATCGACAGGGCTTCTCTGGAAACACCATATATTTT
TRBD1	once	TRBV6-6	TRBJ2-3	CASYDRGPGERNTQYF	TGTGCCAGTTACGACAGGGGGCCGGGGGAAAGAAATACGCAGTATTTT
NA	once	TRBV30	TRBJ1-4	CAWEGGLGEKLFF	TGTGCCTGGGAAGGGGGTTTAGGTGAAAAACTGTTTTTT
TRBD1	NA	TRBV6-1	TRBJ2-7	CASSDYRGQGVHEQYF	TGTGCCAGCAGTGATTATCGGGGACAGGGGGTCCACGAGCAGTACTTC
NA	NA	TRBV6-5	TRBJ1-3	CASSYQGLRGNTIYF	TGTGCCAGCAGTTACCAGGGACTGAGGGGAAACACCATATATTTT
TRBD2	once	TRBV27	TRBJ2-6	CARPHGGSSGANVLTF	TGTGCCAGACCACACGGGGGGTCCTCTGGGGCCAACGTCCTGACTTTC
NA	few	TRBV4-3	TRBJ2-1	CASSLGGLDRQNEQFF	TGCGCCAGCAGCCTAGGAGGACTGGACCGTCAGAATGAGCAGTTCTTC
TRBD1	NA	TRBV6-1	TRBJ2-7	CASSGTGNSYEQYF	TGTGCCAGCAGTGGGACAGGGAATTCCTACGAGCAGTACTTC
TRBD1	NA	TRBV28	TRBJ2-7	CASSFGTGDSHEQYF	TGTGCCAGCAGCTTTGGGACAGGGGATTCTCACGAGCAGTACTTC
NA	NA	TRBV6-1	TRBJ2-7	CASSELSGNWEQYF	TGTGCCAGCAGTGAACTATCAGGGAATTGGGAGCAGTACTTC
NA	NA	TRBV6-6	TRBJ1-2	CASSQMRAFSIGYTF	TGTGCCAGCAGCCAAATGCGGGCCTTCTCTATTGGCTACACCTTC
NA	NA	TRBV5-1	TRBJ2-4	CASSLGQDQAKNIQYF	TGCGCCAGCAGCTTGGGACAGGATCAAGCCAAAAACATTCAGTACTTC
TRBD1	NA	TRBV5-1	TRBJ1-2	CASSLHQQGRYGYTF	TGCGCCAGCAGCTTGCACCAACAGGGGCGCTATGGCTACACCTTC
TRBD1	few	TRBV7-9	TRBJ1-6	CASSPGGGRVLSLHF	TGTGCCAGCAGTCCAGGGGGAGGTAGGGTTTTATCCCTCCACTTT
NA	NA	TRBV4-3	TRBJ2-2	CASSQTGNTGELFF	TGCGCCAGCAGCCAAACAGGAAACACCGGGGAGCTGTTTTTT
NA	NA	TRBV9	TRBJ2-3	CASSSPRRGSTDTQYF	TGTGCCAGCAGCAGCCCTAGACGGGGAAGCACAGATACGCAGTATTTT
TRBD2	NA	TRBV30	TRBJ2-1	CAWSGGGLNEQFF	TGTGCCTGGTCGGGCGGGGGGCTCAATGAGCAGTTCTTC
TRBD1	NA	TRBV27	TRBJ1-2	CASSPLTGAYGYTF	TGTGCCAGCAGTCCCCTGACAGGGGCCTATGGCTACACCTTC
NA	NA	TRBV5-1	TRBJ2-7	CASSLDSPRYEQYF	TGCGCCAGCAGCTTGGACAGTCCCCGGTACGAGCAGTACTTC
NA	NA	TRBV7-8	TRBJ1-6	CASSLRRANSPLHF	TGTGCCAGCAGCTTAAGGAGAGCTAATTCACCCCTCCACTTT
NA	NA	TRBV28	TRBJ1-4	CATSAGREKLFF	TGTGCCACTTCCGCGGGGCGGGAAAAACTGTTTTTT
NA	NA	TRBV5-4	TRBJ1-1	CASSLEDSRKAFF	TGTGCCAGCAGCTTGGAAGACTCGCGGAAAGCTTTCTTT
TRBD2	NA	TRBV5-1	TRBJ2-2	CASNPTGGSTTGELFF	TGCGCCAGCAACCCAACGGGAGGCTCAACGACCGGGGAGCTGTTTTTT
NA	NA	TRBV7-9	TRBJ1-1	CASSLDTWNTEAFF	TGTGCCAGCAGTCTCGATACATGGAACACTGAAGCTTTCTTT
TRBD2	NA	TRBV6-5	TRBJ2-1	CASSYRGLAIREQFF	TGTGCCAGCAGTTACCGGGGACTAGCAATACGTGAGCAGTTCTTC
NA	once	TRBV30	TRBJ1-2	CAWRNRVLVNYGYTF	TGTGCCTGGAGGAACAGGGTGTTGGTAAACTATGGCTACACCTTC
NA	NA	TRBV5-1	TRBJ1-1	CASSPQMNTEAFF	TGCGCCAGCAGCCCTCAGATGAACACTGAAGCTTTCTTT
NA	many	TRBV11-2	TRBJ2-5	CASSLWGRETQYF	TGTGCCAGCAGCTTATGGGGGAGGGAGACCCAGTACTTC
TRBD1	once	TRBV6-1	TRBJ1-4	CASSGSGGQKLFF	TGTGCCAGCAGTGGATCAGGGGGCCAAAAACTGTTTTTT
TRBD1	NA	TRBV6-5	TRBJ1-4	CASSRGQGSEKLFF	TGTGCCAGCAGCCGCGGACAGGGAAGTGAAAAACTGTTTTTT
NA	NA	TRBV7-8	TRBJ1-1	CASSEHRELNTEAFF	TGTGCCAGCAGCGAACACAGGGAACTGAACACTGAAGCTTTCTTT
TRBD1	NA	TRBV5-6	TRBJ1-1	CASSSWYRGRVVPGAFF	TGTGCCAGCAGCTCGTGGTACAGGGGAAGGGTGGTTCCTGGAGCTTTCTTT
NA	NA	TRBV30	TRBJ2-7	CAWSVTDKGYEQYF	TGTGCCTGGAGTGTAACCGACAAAGGCTACGAGCAGTACTTC
TRBD1	NA	TRBV27	TRBJ2-2	CASSATGITGELFF	TGTGCCAGCAGCGCGACAGGGATCACCGGGGAGCTGTTTTTT
NA	once	TRBV30	TRBJ1-2	CARSVRQGYGYTF	TGTGCCCGGAGTGTACGGCAGGGTTATGGCTACACCTTC
NA	NA	TRBV5-6	TRBJ1-6	CASSLYWASSPLHF	TGTGCCAGCAGCTTGTATTGGGCCAGTTCACCCCTCCACTTT
NA	few	TRBV4-2	TRBJ2-2	CASSQDTETNTGELFF	TGTGCCAGCAGCCAAGATACAGAAACGAACACCGGGGAGCTGTTTTTT
NA	few	TRBV18	TRBJ1-2	CASSPPYPERGYTF	TGTGCCAGCTCACCACCGTACCCAGAGAGGGGCTACACCTTC
NA	NA	TRBV4-1	TRBJ1-3	CASQYDTYGNTIYF	TGTGCCAGCCAATATGACACGTACGGAAACACCATATATTTT
NA	NA	TRBV19	TRBJ1-5	CASRPIGTAHQPQHF	TGTGCCAGTAGACCAATCGGGACTGCTCATCAGCCCCAGCATTTT
NA	NA	TRBV9	TRBJ2-3	CASSASTDTQYF	TGTGCCAGCAGCGCTAGCACAGATACGCAGTATTTT
NA	NA	TRBV11-2	TRBJ1-2	CASSPRGIGYGYTF	TGTGCCAGCAGCCCCAGAGGCATCGGGTATGGCTACACCTTC
NA	NA	TRBV5-1	TRBJ2-3	CASSFPESTPDTQYF	TGCGCCAGCAGCTTTCCGGAGAGTACACCAGATACGCAGTATTTT
NA	NA	TRBV27	TRBJ1-4	CASSFKGLEVREKLFF	TGTGCCAGCAGTTTTAAAGGCCTGGAGGTCCGGGAAAAACTGTTTTTT
NA	NA	TRBV7-8	TRBJ2-5	CASRTGGTQYF	TGTGCCAGCCGAACGGGTGGGACCCAGTACTTC
TRBD2	NA	TRBV9	TRBJ2-2	CASSVVTSGMNTGELFF	TGTGCCAGCAGCGTAGTCACTAGCGGGATGAACACCGGGGAGCTGTTTTTT